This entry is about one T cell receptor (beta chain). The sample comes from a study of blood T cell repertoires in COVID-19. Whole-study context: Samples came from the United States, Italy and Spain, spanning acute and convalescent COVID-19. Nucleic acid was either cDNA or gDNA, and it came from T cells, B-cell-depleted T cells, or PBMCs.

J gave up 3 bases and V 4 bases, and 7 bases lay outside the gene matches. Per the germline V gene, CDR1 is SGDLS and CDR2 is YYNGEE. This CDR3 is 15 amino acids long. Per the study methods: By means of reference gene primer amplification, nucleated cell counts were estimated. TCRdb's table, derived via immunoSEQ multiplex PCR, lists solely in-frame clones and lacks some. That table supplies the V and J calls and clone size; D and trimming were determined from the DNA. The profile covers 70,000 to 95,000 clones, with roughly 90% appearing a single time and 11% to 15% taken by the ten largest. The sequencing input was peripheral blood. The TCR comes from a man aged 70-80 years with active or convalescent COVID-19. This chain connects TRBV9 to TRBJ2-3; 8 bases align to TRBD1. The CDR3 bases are TGTGCCAGCAGCTCTAGACAGGGGCGAACAGATACGCAGTATTTT. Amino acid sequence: CASSSRQGRTDTQYF.